This entry features one T cell receptor (beta chain) sequence. Its cognate antigen has yet to be identified. Per-base quality was not reported, and no clone a single base away is much larger than it. The donors were healthy, HIV-negative adults who had no recently reported acute infections or vaccinations. All donors were Caucasian adults living in Nashville, Tennessee, USA. CD4+ T cells were enriched through magnetic negative selection, after which naive cells were positively selected on CD45RA and the remaining negative fraction served as the memory subset. Blood was collected by leukapheresis, and PBMCs were isolated by Ficoll-Histopaque density gradient centrifugation and then cryopreserved in liquid nitrogen vapor phase. Analytical flow cytometry was used to check the purity and quantity of every magnetically sorted T cell population. Genomic DNA was isolated from each sorted fraction and quantified by UV absorbance on a Nanodrop 2000c.

The data stem from a study of shared clonotypes between healthy human individuals (TCRdb year 2020). In terms of the full investigation: A few men and two women, aged 18 to 49 years, made up the cohort. To estimate repertoire size and how much clonotypes are shared between individuals, the study performed deep sequencing of blood TCR repertoires from roughly five healthy adults. Per donor, leukapheresis produced somewhere between about 0.85 and 10 billion PBMCs. For each donor, CD4 naive and CD4 memory were each given three plates, CD8 naive was given two plates, and CD8 memory was given one plate. To increase sequencing depth and limit assay-specific biases, TCR repertoire library preparation and sequencing were carried out by different laboratories using diverse techniques.

General study outcomes and caveats: Larger estimated clonotype richness was generally found for naive subsets than for memory subsets. Incomplete sequencing was indicated by rarefaction of sorted-subset datasets, despite the large sequencing depth. Higher generation probabilities were observed for clonotypes shared by all four sorted-subset donors than for non-shared clonotypes. Sampling was restricted to blood, and TCR repertoires in tissues likely differ from the TCR repertoires found in blood. Pairwise subsampling led to the expectation that sequencing depth would affect the degree of clonotype sharing among donors. Across a handful of donors, about 4.5% of naive CD4, roughly 3.8% of naive CD8, 2.3% of memory CD4, and under 0.45% of memory CD8 clonotypes were shared. The small number of donors limited the genetic and exposure-history diversity represented.

For CDR1 and CDR2, the germline V gene lists MNHEY and SVGAGI. The CDR3 contains 12 residues, cysteine and phenylalanine counted. Only the CDR3 region is kept as DNA, spanning 36 bases read in frame from base 1. V is clipped by 11 bases and J by 6 bases, and the sequence between their germline boundaries is 16 bases long. TCR CDR3 regions were amplified from genomic DNA by multiplex PCR using the deep immunoSEQ assay. Extracted genomic DNA from each cell subset was spread evenly across all wells of several immunoSEQ 96-well plates, with each plate serving as a replicate. For sorted subsets, roughly 200 ng genomic DNA, equal to tens of thousands of T cell genomes, was loaded into each replicate PCR. The purified libraries were quantified using a Qubit 3.0 fluorometer, sized with a Bioanalyzer 2100, and then quantified again using the KAPA Library Quantification kit. Every immunoSEQ 96-well plate was sequenced on a separate single-read 150-cycle Illumina NextSeq 550 flow cell. The authors' analysis ran thus. Because the immunoSEQ output held only junctional sequences and lacked quality scores, the filtering could not match the filtering applied to full-length reads. Sequences were annotated with PyIR, a Python wrapper for IgBLAST v1.9, and V/J genes and CDR3 were assigned using IMGT germline references. Any read was removed if the V/J assignment was weak (E-value above 1e-6), the CDR3 was missing, or the read contained stop codons, out-of-frame junctions, or ambiguous translated residues. A V3J clonotype was defined by an identical inferred V gene, J gene, and CDR3 amino acid sequence. To compute the percentage overlap between repertoires, the number of shared unique clonotypes was divided by the size of the smaller repertoire. Richness of each repertoire was evaluated using RTK rarefaction, the Chao1 estimator, and Recon v2.1 estimates of unobserved clonotypes. For all TCRbeta clonotypes obtained by the gDNA method from a few donors, generation probabilities were computed with OLGA. This is the immuneACCESS table as TCRdb keeps it, with only in-frame sequences that have V and J called. A part of the clones is gone; compared with another copy, unresolved V genes explain less than half, and the rest is unexplained. That table is the source of V, J and clone size, and D and trimming were worked out from the DNA. Counted in this sample were 950,000 to 1,300,000 clones; 65% to 75% of them appeared once. Clones ranked in the top ten supply about 1.5% of the sample.

This receptor was identified in a man aged 18 to 29 in good health. The receptor chain draws on TRBV6-5 and TRBJ1-2, with an unclear D gene assignment. The sequencing input was memory CD4+ T cells sorted from blood. The cell subset or site label corresponds to: CD45RA-negative fraction. CDR3 protein: CASWGLLNGYTF. The DNA sequence is TGTGCCTCGTGGGGTCTCCTTAATGGCTACACCTTC.